Shown below are 2 T cell receptor beta chains from a single sample sequenced in a study of blood T cell repertoires in COVID-19. Only in-frame clones appear in the TCRdb table, and some are missing; sequencing was by immunoSEQ multiplex PCR. The sample has 110,000 or so clones; approximately 84% are singletons. The sample comprised peripheral blood. All receptors come from a man in his forties with acute or convalescent COVID-19.

The chain links TRBV5-4 to TRBJ2-7, with 10 positions matching TRBD1. Trimming took 1 base from V and 4 from J; bases not matched to a gene: 5. Germline V gene data show CDR1 as SGHNT and CDR2 as YYREEE (reference sequence). The length of the CDR3 is 15 residues. CDR3 sequence reads: CASSLSGTGAYEQYF. The CDR3, as DNA: TGTGCCAGCAGCTTGAGTGGGACAGGGGCATACGAGCAGTACTTC.

CDR3 residues: CASRLTDTQYF. CDR3 nucleotide sequence: TGTGCCAGCAGACTCACAGATACGCAGTATTTT. The chain combines TRBV2 with TRBJ2-3; D remains ambiguous. Trimming pared 6 bases from V and 2 bases from J, leaving 3 bases between. Germline V lookup: CDR1 SNHLY, CDR2 FYNNEI. The CDR3 spans 11 residues.